This T cell receptor (beta chain) appears in the sequencing data of a study of CXCR3-negative and CXCR3-positive naive CD8 T cells. Study results and limitations: Diversity proved comparably high across both naive subsets and much lower in memory CD8+ cells.

As for this clonotype: What it binds is not known.

Through 5' RACE with UMI labels, the TRB cDNA libraries were prepared. No DNA is given; TCRdb re-called the 5' RACE reads and lists each CDR3 protein once. This sample's table reports around 81,000 distinct CDR3 sequences. The V gene's germline CDR1 is SQVTM and CDR2 ANQGSEA. The CDR3 totals 14 residues. This TCR was recovered from a human donor in good health. Some clones in this sample may be carry-over from other donors' samples. V usage is TRBV29-1 and J usage is TRBJ1-5; there is no DNA to check the TCRdb D call of TRBD1. The sample taken for sequencing was naive CXCR3- CD8+ T cells from blood. Subset: CD45RO-CCR7+CD27+CD95- naive CD8+ T cells lacking CXCR3 (TNR3-). The CDR3: CSVSTGARNQPQHF.